Each of the 30 T cell receptor beta chains below was sequenced from the same sample in a study of T cells in Graves' hyperthyroidism and ophthalmopathy. RNA transcripts were the template for amplifying TCR beta CDR3 regions. An initial round of RT-PCR targeting the TCR CDR3 relied on the HTBI primer set. One entry per CDR3 protein results from TCRdb running MiXCR on the multiplex PCR reads. The data hold 350,000 to 500,000 distinct CDR3 sequences, with about 13% observed a single time. Material for sequencing was blood. Receptors were obtained from a woman aged 18-29 years with Graves' hyperthyroidism.

The chain joins TRBV4-3 to TRBJ2-5; possibly TRBD2 for D (6 bases). This CDR3 contains 14 residues. Germline-derived CDR1 and CDR2 are LGHNA and YSLEER. V was clipped by 1 base and J by 11 bases, with 17 bases between them. In DNA, the CDR3 is TGCGCCAGCAGCCAAGTACTACTAGCCCGGGAGCAGTACTTC. Its translation is CASSQVLLAREQYF.

This rearrangement joins TRBV3-1 to TRBJ2-5, with 13 positions matching TRBD2. V shed 5 bases, J shed 14 bases, and the junction held 5 bases outside the gene matches. Looked up from germline, CDR1 is LGHDT and CDR2 is YNNKEL (reference sequence). This CDR3 is built from 12 residues. The CDR3 nucleotides are TGTGCCAGCAGCGACGGACTAGCGGGAGCCTACTTC. Translated, it gives CASSDGLAGAYF.

This clonotype was detected a few times. One end of the junction is discordant with germline, which a read error may explain. The chain couples TRBV6-5 to TRBJ2-1; 9 positions match TRBD2. Looked up from germline, CDR1 is MNHEY and CDR2 is SVGAGI. This CDR3 is 16 amino acids long. CDR3 residues: CASTYGSGRTYNEQFF. CDR3 DNA sequence: TGTGCCAGCACTTACGGGAGCGGGAGGACTTACAATGAGCAGTTCTTC.

This chain joins TRBV28 and TRBJ2-7; a possible D gene is TRBD2 (6 bases). The CDR3 runs 13 residues. Germline V gene data show CDR1 as MDHEN and CDR2 as SYDVKM. Deletions cut 5 bases from V and 6 bases from J, with 14 bases between. The CDR3 coding sequence is TGTGCCAGCAGTACTGCCCCTAGCGTCGAGCAGTACTTC. Translated: CASSTAPSVEQYF.

This clonotype showed up many times. Its ends do not fully match the called genes, so a read error is possible. The genes are TRBV6-1 and TRBJ1-5; TRBD1 matches at 8 bases. This CDR3 comprises 15 residues. The V gene's germline CDR1 is MNHNS and CDR2 SASEGT. Here the CDR3 DNA reads TGTGCCAGCAGAGAAGACAGGGGTGGCAATCAGCCCCAGCATTTT. Translation gives CASREDRGGNQPQHF.

This clonotype was recorded many times. V is TRBV6-1 and J is TRBJ2-7; 7 bases fit TRBD2. The CDR3 has 16 residues. Trimming removed 5 bases from V and 2 bases from J; junction bases left unmatched: 12. Germline lookup yields CDR1 MNHNS and CDR2 SASEGT. CDR3 nucleotide sequence: TGTGCCAGCAGTAGGTCCAGCGGGAAAACTCCCTACGAGCAGTACTTC. The encoded protein is CASSRSSGKTPYEQYF.

The chain uses TRBV7-9 and TRBJ1-1, with D tentatively TRBD1 (6 bases). The V end lost 5 bases, the J end lost 0 bases, and 13 bases lay between the germline ends. Germline-derived CDR1 and CDR2 are SEHNR and FQNEAQ (reference sequence). The CDR3 has 15 residues. CDR3 loop: CASSLHGGLNTEAFF. The CDR3 DNA follows: TGTGCCAGCAGCCTACATGGGGGCCTGAACACTGAAGCTTTCTTT.

This clonotype was observed at least ten times. The rearrangement links TRBV28 to TRBJ1-1, with a tentative D call TRBD1 (5 bases). Per the germline V gene, CDR1 is MDHEN and CDR2 is SYDVKM. The CDR3 is 13 amino acids. V was cut by 5 bases and J by 1 base, with 8 bases left in between. The CDR3 region has the DNA TGTGCCAGCAGTGCGGGACGGAACACTGAAGCTTTCTTT. The encoded protein is CASSAGRNTEAFF.

Notes on this clonotype: A clone one base away is much larger, so this may be a read error. V gene TRBV7-9 combines with J gene TRBJ2-5; the match to TRBD2 covers 9 bases. The closer fit of TRBJ2-1 to the DNA end suggests the J call may be wrong. This CDR3 has 16 residues. Germline V gene lookup returns CDR1 SEHNR and CDR2 FQNEAQ (reference sequence). The chain's CDR3 is CASSSRGLAGSETQFF. As DNA, the CDR3 is TGTGCCAGCAGCTCCAGAGGGCTAGCGGGATCAGAGACCCAGTTCTTC.

This clonotype occurred many times. The chain links TRBV11-2 to TRBJ1-5; D unclear. The CDR3 has 14 residues. Per germline, CDR1 SGHAT and CDR2 FQNNGV. Trimming removed 4 bases at V and 2 bases at J, with 9 bases between. The CDR3 is CASSSDFGNQPQHF. The CDR3 region has the DNA TGTGCCAGCAGCTCCGATTTCGGCAATCAGCCCCAGCATTTT.

This chain uses TRBV19 with TRBJ2-1; possible D gene TRBD2, 6 bases. The CDR3 loop spans 16 amino acids. Per germline, CDR1 LNHDA and CDR2 SQIVND (reference sequence). V was shortened by 2 bases and J by 9 bases, with 20 bases between the two germline ends. In DNA, the CDR3 is TGTGCCAGTAGTATAATACTAGCACGGCAAGGAGGTGAGCAGTTCTTC. This translates into CASSIILARQGGEQFF.

This clonotype was seen at least ten times. Here the CDR3 reads CASSLRIAAGDTQYF. The CDR3 nucleotides are TGTGCCAGCAGCTTGAGAATAGCGGCCGGGGATACGCAGTATTTT. The genes are TRBV5-6 and TRBJ2-3; weak D call: TRBD2 (6 bases). The germline V gene encodes CDR1 SGHDT and CDR2 YYEEEE. This CDR3 contains 15 residues. V dropped 1 base and J dropped 6 bases, with 15 bases sitting between them.

The V gene is TRBV19, the J gene TRBJ2-1; D call uncertain. CDR1 is LNHDA, CDR2 SQIVND, per germline (reference sequence). Trimming pared 5 bases from V and 0 bases from J, leaving 14 bases between. The CDR3 length is 16 residues. The CDR3, as DNA: TGTGCCAGTAGTTTAGGCCCAGCGAGCTCCTACAATGAGCAGTTCTTC. Its protein product is CASSLGPASSYNEQFF.

Turning to this clonotype: A read error may explain this, as a much larger clone is one base away. V gene TRBV18 combines with J gene TRBJ1-2; 12 bases align to TRBD1. Per germline, CDR1 KGHSH and CDR2 LQKENI. The CDR3 extends over 16 amino acids. This chain's CDR3 is CASSPTGQGASEGYAF. Written as DNA, the CDR3 is TGTGCCAGCTCACCAACGGGACAGGGGGCATCGGAAGGCTACGCCTTC. The full variable domain, its missing parts supplied by reference TRBV18 and TRBJ1-2, is NAGVMQNPRHLVRRRGQEARLRCSPMKGHSHVYWYRQLPEEGLKFMVYLQKENIIDESGMPKERFSAEFPKEGPSILRIQQVVRGDSAAYFCASSPTGQGASEGYAFGSGTRLTVV.

The gene calls are TRBV29-1 and TRBJ2-1; possibly TRBD1 for D (5 bases). CDR3 length equals 14 residues. The ends were cut back, 3 bases at V and 2 bases at J, with 11 bases in the middle. The germline V gene encodes CDR1 SQVTM and CDR2 ANQGSEA. CDR3 loop: CSVEDPGTYNEQFF. The CDR3 DNA sequence: TGCAGCGTTGAGGACCCAGGGACCTACAATGAGCAGTTCTTC.

This clonotype has more than one count but fewer than ten. This chain joins TRBV19 and TRBJ2-1; the D is unclear. V dropped 0 bases and J dropped 7 bases, with 10 bases sitting between them. Germline values: CDR1 LNHDA, CDR2 SQIVND (reference sequence). This CDR3 has 14 residues. The CDR3 nucleotides read TGTGCCAGTAGTATAGACAGATACGGGAATGAGCAGTTCTTC. Translating it yields CASSIDRYGNEQFF.

This chain uses TRBV28 with TRBJ1-5; 7 nucleotides line up with TRBD1. Unmatched junction bases numbered 2, after V lost 5 bases and J lost 1 base. This CDR3 has 14 amino acids. Looked up from germline, CDR1 is MDHEN and CDR2 is SYDVKM. The CDR3 sequence: CASSGTVSNQPQHF. In DNA, the CDR3 is TGTGCCAGCAGTGGGACAGTGAGCAATCAGCCCCAGCATTTT.

At least ten counts were recorded for this clonotype. The chain is built from TRBV24-1 and TRBJ2-5; the D gene is possibly TRBD1 (6 bases). The germline gives CDR1 KGHDR, CDR2 SFDVKD. Trimming cost V 10 bases and J 4 bases, with 12 bases left between them. The CDR3 loop spans 12 amino acids. This CDR3 is CATQGGSETQYF. Written as DNA, the CDR3 is TGTGCCACACAGGGCGGGTCAGAGACCCAGTACTTC.

Ten or more counts support this clonotype. V usage is TRBV27 and J usage is TRBJ1-2; D gene ambiguous. The ends were cut back, 0 bases at V and 4 bases at J, with 6 bases in the middle. Germline CDR1 is MNHEY and CDR2 is SMNVEV (reference sequence). The CDR3 is 13 residues long. CDR3 sequence: CASSLSGLYGYTF. Written as DNA, the CDR3 is TGTGCCAGCAGTTTATCCGGGCTCTATGGCTACACCTTC.

This clonotype has just a few counts. The chain couples TRBV6-1 to TRBJ2-3, with TRBD1 identical over 8 bases. V shed 5 bases and J 4 bases; nucleotides not matched to a gene: 5. The CDR3 extends over 14 amino acids. CDR1 is MNHNS and CDR2 is SASEGT in the germline V gene. CDR3 nucleotide sequence: TGTGCCAGCAGTCGGACAGGGCAAGCAGATACGCAGTATTTT. Its protein product is CASSRTGQADTQYF.

This clonotype was found many times. The chain couples TRBV10-3 to TRBJ2-5; 7 bases line up with TRBD2. The CDR3 sequence is 17 residues long. V shed 0 bases and J 4 bases; nucleotides not matched to a gene: 11. The germline V gene has CDR1 ENHRY and CDR2 SYGVKD. CDR3: CAISESTSRRWAETQYF. The CDR3 DNA is TGTGCCATCAGTGAGTCGACTAGCAGGAGGTGGGCAGAGACCCAGTACTTC.

Many counts were recorded for this clonotype. The V call is TRBV12-3 or TRBV12-4, the J call TRBJ1-1; D is unresolved. The CDR3 is 15 amino acids. Trimming pared 1 base from V and 0 bases from J, leaving 9 bases between. CDR3 bases: TGTGCCAGCAGTTTAGGCGCGGAGGTGAACACTGAAGCTTTCTTT. Translating it yields CASSLGAEVNTEAFF.

The rearrangement uses TRBV6-5 and TRBJ2-5, with no clear D. The CDR3 consists of 15 residues. Trimming took 0 bases from V and 1 from J, leaving 9 bases between them. Germline V gene data show CDR1 as MNHEY and CDR2 as SVGAGI. The CDR3 bases are TGTGCCAGCAGTTACTCGAAACTCGGCCAAGAGACCCAGTACTTC. Protein: CASSYSKLGQETQYF.

This clonotype has a handful of counts. The rearrangement uses TRBV30 and TRBJ1-2; D might be TRBD1 (6 bases). V was trimmed by 2 bases and J by 2 bases, leaving 12 bases between them. Germline values: CDR1 GTSNPN, CDR2 SVGIG (reference sequence). The CDR3 loop spans 14 amino acids. CDR3 sequence (DNA): TGTGCCTGGAGTATACAGGGTCCCAACTATGGCTACACCTTC. This translates into CAWSIQGPNYGYTF.

This clonotype occurred a few times. The chain links TRBV9 to TRBJ1-5; a weak D match, TRBD1 (5 bases). The CDR3 has 14 amino acids. V lost 4 bases and J lost 4, with 12 bases in between. CDR1 is SGDLS and CDR2 is YYNGEE in the germline V gene. CDR3 protein: CASSRTGANQPQHF. The CDR3 coding sequence is TGTGCCAGCAGCCGCACAGGCGCGAATCAGCCCCAGCATTTT.

This clonotype showed up just a few times. This chain connects TRBV20-1 to TRBJ2-1; D is perhaps TRBD2 (5 bases). The length of the CDR3 is 18 residues. The germline V gene encodes CDR1 DFQATT and CDR2 SNEGSKA (reference sequence). V was trimmed by 0 bases and J by 2 bases, leaving 20 bases between them. The CDR3 region is CSARDILGAAEAYNEQFF. DNA for the CDR3: TGCAGTGCTAGAGATATCCTCGGAGCAGCGGAAGCCTACAATGAGCAGTTCTTC.

This clonotype was seen many times. The chain has TRBV15 and TRBJ1-2, with a weak D call TRBD1 (5 bases). The CDR3 spans 17 residues. CDR1 is LNHNV and CDR2 is YYDKDF in the germline V gene (reference sequence). The V end was cut by 0 bases, the J end by 6 bases, with 20 bases between. CDR3 bases: TGTGCCACCAGCAGAGATCCGGCGTCGGGGCGGTGGGATGGCTACACCTTC. Translating gives CATSRDPASGRWDGYTF.

This clonotype was seen many times. The V call is TRBV10-1, the J call TRBJ2-3, with 9 nucleotides matching TRBD2. Looked up from germline, CDR1 is WNHNN and CDR2 is SYGVQD (reference sequence). After removal of 2 bases from V and 2 bases from J, the junction contained 8 bases not matched to a gene. The CDR3 loop spans 17 amino acids. The CDR3 loop reads CASSEGGGLAYTDTQYF. CDR3 DNA: TGCGCCAGCAGTGAGGGAGGCGGACTAGCGTACACAGATACGCAGTATTTT.

This clonotype has ten or more counts. The J gene is TRBJ2-1, the V gene TRBV12-3 or TRBV12-4; 8 bases are shared with TRBD2. The length of the CDR3 is 14 residues. The trim removed 6 bases at V and 2 bases at J, leaving 3 bases unmatched. The chain's CDR3 is CASRSGSTYNEQFF. The CDR3 nucleotides read TGTGCCAGCAGGAGCGGGAGTACCTACAATGAGCAGTTCTTC.

This clonotype was counted ten times or more. The chain is built from TRBV5-1 and TRBJ1-1, with D possibly TRBD1 on 5 matching bases. The CDR3 totals 16 residues. Trimming stripped 2 bases from V and 5 bases from J, with 19 bases between. Germline V CDR1 and CDR2: SGHRS, YFSETQ. The CDR3 spells CASSLRGDYKGTEAFF. The DNA of the CDR3 is TGCGCCAGCAGCTTAAGGGGCGATTATAAGGGGACTGAAGCTTTCTTT. The full variable domain, its missing parts supplied by reference TRBV5-1 and TRBJ1-1, is KAGVTQTPRYLIKTRGQQVTLSCSPISGHRSVSWYQQTPGQGLQFLFEYFSETQRNKGNFPGRFSGRQFSNSRSEMNVSTLELGDSALYLCASSLRGDYKGTEAFFGQGTRLTVV.